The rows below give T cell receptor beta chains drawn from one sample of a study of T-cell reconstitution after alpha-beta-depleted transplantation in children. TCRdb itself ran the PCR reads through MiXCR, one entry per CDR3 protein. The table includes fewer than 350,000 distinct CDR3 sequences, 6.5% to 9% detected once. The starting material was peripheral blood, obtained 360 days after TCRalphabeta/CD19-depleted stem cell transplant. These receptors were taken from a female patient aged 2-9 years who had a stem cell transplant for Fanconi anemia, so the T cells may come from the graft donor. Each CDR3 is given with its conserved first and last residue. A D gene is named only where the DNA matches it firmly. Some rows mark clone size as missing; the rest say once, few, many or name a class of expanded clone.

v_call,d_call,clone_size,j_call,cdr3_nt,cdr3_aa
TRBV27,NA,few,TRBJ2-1,TGTGCCAGCAGTCGATTAGCCGGCGCGTCCTACAATGAGCAGTTCTTC,CASSRLAGASYNEQFF
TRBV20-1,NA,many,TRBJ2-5,TGCAGTGCTCCTCTCTTGGGAGAGACCCAGTACTTC,CSAPLLGETQYF
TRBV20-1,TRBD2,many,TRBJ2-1,TGCAGTGCTAGAGGATATAGCGGGATGGTGTACAATGAGCAGTTCTTC,CSARGYSGMVYNEQFF
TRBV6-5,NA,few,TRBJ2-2,TGTGCCAGCAGTTACTTTATAGGGGTTTCCGGGGAGCTGTTTTTT,CASSYFIGVSGELFF
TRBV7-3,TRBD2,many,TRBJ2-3,TGTGCCAGCAGCACGCAAACCGGGGGGGCGCAGTATTTT,CASSTQTGGAQYF
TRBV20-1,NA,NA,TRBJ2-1,TGCAGTGCTAGGACCCCGGGACTTCACTACAATGAGCAGTTCTTC,CSARTPGLHYNEQFF
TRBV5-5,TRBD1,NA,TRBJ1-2,TGTGCCAGCATCCTAACACAGGGGCCCCTATATGGCTACACCTTC,CASILTQGPLYGYTF
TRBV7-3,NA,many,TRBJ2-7,TGTGCCAGCAGCCGGGGTAACAGGGACGAGCAGTACTTC,CASSRGNRDEQYF
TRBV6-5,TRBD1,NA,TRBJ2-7,TGTGCCAGCAGTTACCCGGGACAGGTCAACGAGCAGTACTTC,CASSYPGQVNEQYF
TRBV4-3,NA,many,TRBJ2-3,TGCGCCAGCAGCCACAGTTTAGCAGATACGCAGTATTTT,CASSHSLADTQYF
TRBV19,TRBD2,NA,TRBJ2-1,TGTGCCAGTAATGCGGGAGAATCCTACAATGAGCAGTTCTTC,CASNAGESYNEQFF
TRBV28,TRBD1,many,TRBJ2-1,TGTGCCAGCAGGGACAGGAGCTCCTACAATGAGCAGTTCTTC,CASRDRSSYNEQFF
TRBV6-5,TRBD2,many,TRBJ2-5,TGTGCCAGCAGTTTCCCCGGGGGGGCCTCCAACCAAGAGACCCAGTACTTC,CASSFPGGASNQETQYF
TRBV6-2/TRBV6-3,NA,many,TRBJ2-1,TGTGCCAGCAATTCCCGAATGGCGGAGACCCAGTTCTTC,CASNSRMAETQFF
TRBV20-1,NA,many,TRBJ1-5,TGCAGTGCTAGTCTGGTGGGGGTGTCTCAGCCCCAGCATTTT,CSASLVGVSQPQHF
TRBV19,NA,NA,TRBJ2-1,TGTGCCTCAGGGTACAATGAGCAGTTCTTC,CASGYNEQFF
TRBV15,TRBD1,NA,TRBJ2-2,TGTGCCACCAGCACCCGACAGGGGCGGTTGACCGGGGAGCTGTTTTTT,CATSTRQGRLTGELFF
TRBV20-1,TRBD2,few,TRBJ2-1,TGCAGTGCTAGAGAACTAGCGGGGCCCCCTTCCTACAATGAGCAGTTCTTC,CSARELAGPPSYNEQFF
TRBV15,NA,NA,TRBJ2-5,TGTGCCACCAGCAGAGATTGGGGCAGTTGGAGCCAAGAGACCCAGTACTTC,CATSRDWGSWSQETQYF
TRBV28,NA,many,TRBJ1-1,TGTGCCAGCAGTTTATACCGGACCACGAACACTGAAGCTTTCTTT,CASSLYRTTNTEAFF
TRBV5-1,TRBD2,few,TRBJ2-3,TGCGCCAGCAAACTAGCGGGAGGGGATACGCAGTATTTT,CASKLAGGDTQYF
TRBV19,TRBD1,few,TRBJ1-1,TGTGCCAGTAGTATCCGCGAGACACCTTGGGACAGGACCACTGAAGCTTTCTTT,CASSIRETPWDRTTEAFF
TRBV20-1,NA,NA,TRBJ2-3,TGCAGTGCTAGAGTTGGGCGACGAGGTAGCACAGATACGCAGTATTTT,CSARVGRRGSTDTQYF
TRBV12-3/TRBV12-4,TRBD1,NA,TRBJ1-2,TGTGCCAGCAGCCCACGTGACAGGGCGGTCTATGGCTACACCTTC,CASSPRDRAVYGYTF
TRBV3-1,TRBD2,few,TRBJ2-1,TGTGCCAGCAGCCAAGAGGGCGGGGGGGCTTTGAATGAGCAGTTCTTC,CASSQEGGGALNEQFF
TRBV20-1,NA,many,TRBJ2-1,TGCAGTGCTAGAGATTTGGGCTTCACCCGAGGCAATGAGCAGTTCTTC,CSARDLGFTRGNEQFF
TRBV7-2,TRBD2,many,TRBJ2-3,TGTGCCAGCAGCTTTCTAGCGGGGGCCACAGATACGCAGTATTTT,CASSFLAGATDTQYF
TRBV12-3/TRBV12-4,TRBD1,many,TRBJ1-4,TGTGCCAGCAGTTCCGGGACAGTTAATGAAAAACTGTTTTTT,CASSSGTVNEKLFF
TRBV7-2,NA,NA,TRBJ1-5,TGTGCCAGCAGCTCGGCCTTTGGTGTCAATCAGCCCCAGCATTTT,CASSSAFGVNQPQHF
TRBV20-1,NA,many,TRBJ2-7,TGCAGTGCCTACATGCCTTCAGATGCCTACGAGCAGTACTTC,CSAYMPSDAYEQYF
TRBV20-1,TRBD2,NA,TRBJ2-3,TGCAGTGCTCCACTAGCGGGAGGTCCAGATACGCAGTATTTT,CSAPLAGGPDTQYF
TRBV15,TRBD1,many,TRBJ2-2,TGTGCCACCAGCATGGACAGGATGAACACCGGGGAGCTGTTTTTT,CATSMDRMNTGELFF
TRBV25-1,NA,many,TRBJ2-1,TGTGCCAGCAGCGCAAAGCGGGCGCCCTACAATGAGCAGTTCTTC,CASSAKRAPYNEQFF
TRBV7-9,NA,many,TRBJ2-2,TGTGCCAGCAGCTTACGACCGACGAACACCGGGGAGCTGTTTTTT,CASSLRPTNTGELFF